A single T cell receptor (beta chain) is shown here with its context. Its specific antigen is unknown. Per-base quality was not reported, and no clone a single base away is much larger than it. Each donor gave one peripheral blood draw, roughly 0.11 L on average, collected into heparinised tubes. Naive, central memory, regulatory and stem cell-like memory CD4+ T cells were sorted on a BD FACSAria II using a panel including CD45RO, CCR7, CD25, CD127, CD95 and CD27. Every sorted population had a purity above 95%. PBMCs were separated immediately by Lymphoprep density gradient centrifugation and were stained directly, without being cultured. To minimize batch effects, samples were stained and sorted in pairs, one healthy donor with one patient per experiment. These data belong to a study of beta chain features in type 1 diabetes (dated by TCRdb to between 2017 and 2018). About the study as a whole: Mean age, gender distribution, total cell number and subset yield were not different between patients and healthy donors. Across all samples, approximately 100 million sorted cells were examined, and cell number per subset correlated strongly with RNA yield. In the study, recently diagnosed type 1 diabetes patients and matched healthy donors were compared on the TCRB repertoires of their sorted circulating CD4+ T cell subsets. Regulatory and stem cell-like memory subsets were isolated from only 8 patients and roughly 8 healthy donors, whereas naive and central memory subsets came from all 30 or so donors.

Points the paper makes about the study in general: Because cDNA was sequenced instead of genomic DNA, highly expressing activated cells could be over-represented, though the groups showed no difference in activation or CD3 levels. Because the HLA sub-analyses included only small numbers of individuals, any influence of HLA type on TCRB rearrangement was left unresolved. A moderate but significant shortening of TCRB CDR3 length was observed in type 1 diabetes patients in all four CD4+ subsets. At VDJ recombination sites, patients with type 1 diabetes made fewer insertions and deleted more nucleotides, a pattern implying thymic rearrangement abnormalities. PCR may preferentially amplify shorter templates, but because patient and control samples were amplified and corrected together, any resulting skew would affect both groups equally. Naive, central memory and regulatory TCRB repertoires appeared to be more alike among patients than among healthy donors.

The entire amount of isolated RNA was reverse transcribed using the High Capacity cDNA Reverse Transcription Kit, so the sequenced TCRB transcripts were expressed ones. Naive, central memory and regulatory T cell samples underwent deep immunoSEQ sequencing, averaging approximately 3.5 million total reads per sample. After sorted cells were lysed in RLT buffer, RNA was extracted with DNase-treated RNeasy Micro or Mini kits, with the choice depending on cell number. To prevent cross-contamination, every cell subset was processed on its own, while patient and healthy donor samples were processed together. The immunoSEQ multiplex PCR was used to amplify TCRB sequences from cDNA, generating 87-bp fragments that spanned the CDR3 region. Amplicons were sequenced on the Illumina HiSeq platform. In the paper's pipeline: Synthetic template baselines were used to correct PCR bias computationally, reads within Hamming distance 2 were collapsed together, and singletons that could not be merged were discarded. Reads were aligned against IMGT so that V, D and J genes, CDR3 length and insertions or deletions at six rearrangement sites could be assigned. Within each subset, clonotype counts were normalized to sorted cell number, after which true diversity and Gini coefficients were computed with the tcR R package. The overlap coefficient, calculated on TCRB nucleotide sequences, was used to measure repertoire sharing. Out-of-frame TCRB sequences from naive cells were analyzed as a proxy for the pre-selection repertoire. Imported from immuneACCESS, the table was reduced by TCRdb to in-frame sequences with V and J called. These copies leave out some clones; in studies compared against another copy, an unresolved V gene accounts for under half, and the cause of the remainder is not known. The D gene and trimming were derived from the DNA, and the V and J assignments and clone size from that table. The sample table contains about 620,000 clones; only one count was recorded for 15% of them. The top ten clonotypes cover about 0.097% of the sample.

Material: naive CD4+ T cells from blood. Interpreted using the paper, the cell subset or site label stands for: true naive CD4+ T cells. This TCR came from a man between 18 and 35 years old in good health.

CDR3 region: CASSLRQGSYGYTF. The nucleotides are TGTGCCAGCAGCCTACGACAGGGGAGCTATGGCTACACCTTC. The chain links TRBV7-6 with TRBJ1-2, and TRBD1 aligns with 8 junction nucleotides. The germline V gene sets CDR1 to SGHVS and CDR2 to FNYEAQ. CDR3 length: 14 amino acids, cysteine to phenylalanine. This entry keeps only the CDR3 DNA: 42 bases, framed from base 1. V loses 5 bases at its end and J loses 4 bases; junction bases beyond the gene matches: 6.